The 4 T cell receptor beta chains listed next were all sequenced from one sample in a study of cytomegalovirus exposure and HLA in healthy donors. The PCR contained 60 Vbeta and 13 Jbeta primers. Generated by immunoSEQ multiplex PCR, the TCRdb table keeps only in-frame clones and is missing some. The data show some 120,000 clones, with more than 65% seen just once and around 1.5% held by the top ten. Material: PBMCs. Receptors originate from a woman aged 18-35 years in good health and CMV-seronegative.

CDR3 residues: CASSPGTGSYGYTF. CDR3 sequence (DNA): TGTGCCAGCAGCCCCGGGACAGGGTCGTATGGCTACACCTTC. The rearrangement uses TRBV7-2 and TRBJ1-2; 9 nucleotides line up with TRBD1. The CDR3 is 14 amino acids. The V gene's germline CDR1 is SGHTA and CDR2 FQGNSA. J gave up 5 bases and V 5 bases, and 6 bases lay outside the gene matches.

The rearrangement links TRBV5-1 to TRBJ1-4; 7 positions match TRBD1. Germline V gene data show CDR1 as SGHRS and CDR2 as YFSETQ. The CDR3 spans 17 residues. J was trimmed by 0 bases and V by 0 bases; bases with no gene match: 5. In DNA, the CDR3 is TGCGCCAGCAGCTTGGACAGGGGTTATGCAACTAATGAAAAACTGTTTTTT. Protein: CASSLDRGYATNEKLFF. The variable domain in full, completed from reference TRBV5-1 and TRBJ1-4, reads KAGVTQTPRYLIKTRGQQVTLSCSPISGHRSVSWYQQTPGQGLQFLFEYFSETQRNKGNFPGRFSGRQFSNSRSEMNVSTLELGDSALYLCASSLDRGYATNEKLFFGSGTQLSVL.

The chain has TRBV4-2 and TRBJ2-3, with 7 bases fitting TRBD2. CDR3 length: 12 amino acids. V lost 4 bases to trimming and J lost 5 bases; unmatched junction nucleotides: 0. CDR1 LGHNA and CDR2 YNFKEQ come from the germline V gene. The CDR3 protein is CASSLAGDTQYF. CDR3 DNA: TGTGCCAGCAGCCTAGCGGGAGATACGCAGTATTTT.

CDR3 in DNA: TGTGCCACCAGCATCGGGAAATATGGCTACACCTTC. This gives the protein CATSIGKYGYTF. The chain combines TRBV15 with TRBJ1-2; D remains ambiguous. The CDR3 is 12 residues long. Between the trimmed V and J ends, which lost 4 bases and 5 bases, there was a span of 8 bases. The V gene's germline CDR1 is LNHNV and CDR2 YYDKDF (reference sequence).